This T cell receptor (beta chain) was documented in a study of Ad26.COV2.S vaccination and SARS-CoV-2 variants. As for the study in general: This donor came from the COV1001 trial of Ad26.COV2.S.

With regard to this clone: Its antigen remains unidentified.

Measured with immunoSEQ multiplex PCR; TCRdb has only the in-frame clones, and not every one. The profile shows around 300,000 clones, 86% of them singletons. Study results and caveats: After vaccination, substantial breadth of spike-specific CD8+ and CD4+ responses was reported. Greater spike-specific TCR breadth was seen in vaccine recipients than in placebo recipients.

Treatment meaning: over 15 received Ad26.COV2.S at low or high dose, single or two shots; 5 received placebo; per-sample allocation not given. Following the first vaccine or placebo injection, samples were taken on day 63. The CDR3 covers 13 residues. The germline V and J ends were trimmed by 1 base and 5 bases, with 9 bases remaining between them. This specimen was peripheral blood, taken in a trial of Ad26.COV2.S vaccine versus placebo. The chain carries TRBV12-3 or TRBV12-4 and TRBJ2-7; D is ambiguous. The clonotype comes from a person aged 18-60 years who received the Ad26.COV2.S COVID-19 vaccine or a placebo. The chain's CDR3 is CASSLGQSHEQYF. In nucleotides, the CDR3 is TGTGCCAGCAGTTTAGGCCAATCCCACGAGCAGTACTTC.